Listed here is a single TCR beta chain. Measured with immunoSEQ multiplex PCR; TCRdb has only the in-frame clones, and not every one. This sample has 300,000 or so clones; roughly nine tenths occur once, and the top ten carry around 2%. These data originate in a study of blood T cell repertoires in COVID-19. About the research overall: Whether acute or convalescent, the COVID-19 samples came from the United States, Italy and Spain. Sources were T cells, B-cell-depleted T cells, or PBMCs; the material itself was cDNA or gDNA.

CDR3 length equals 14 residues. Germline V gene sequence: CDR1 SGHAT, CDR2 FQNNGV. J lost 0 bases, V lost 8 bases, and 3 bases had no gene match. A Seattle source enrolled patients during active infection and followed them longitudinally. This receptor was identified in a woman in her thirties with COVID-19, enrolled during active disease. The J gene is TRBJ2-1, the V gene TRBV11-2, with 8 bases matching TRBD2. The sample consisted of peripheral blood. CDR3 nucleotides: TGTGCCAGCCGACTAGCGCCCTCCTACAATGAGCAGTTCTTC. This sequence encodes CASRLAPSYNEQFF. Drawing the rest from reference TRBV11-2 and TRBJ2-1, the complete variable domain is EAGVAQSPRYKIIEKRQSVAFWCNPISGHATLYWYQQILGQGPKLLIQFQNNGVVDDSQLPKDRFSAERLKGVDSTLKIQPAKLEDSAVYLCASRLAPSYNEQFFGPGTRLTVL.